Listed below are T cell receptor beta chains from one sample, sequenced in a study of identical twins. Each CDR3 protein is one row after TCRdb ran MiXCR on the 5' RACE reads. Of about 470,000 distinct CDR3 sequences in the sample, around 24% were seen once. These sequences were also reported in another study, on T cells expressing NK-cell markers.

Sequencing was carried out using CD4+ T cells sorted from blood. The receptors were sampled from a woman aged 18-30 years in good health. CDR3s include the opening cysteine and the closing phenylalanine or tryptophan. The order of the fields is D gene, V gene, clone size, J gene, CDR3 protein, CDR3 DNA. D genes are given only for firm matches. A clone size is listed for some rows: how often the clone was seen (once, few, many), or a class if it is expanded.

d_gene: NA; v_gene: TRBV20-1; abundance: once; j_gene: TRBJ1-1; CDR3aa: CSARGQRNTEAFF; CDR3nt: TGCAGTGCTAGAGGTCAGCGGAACACTGAAGCTTTCTTT
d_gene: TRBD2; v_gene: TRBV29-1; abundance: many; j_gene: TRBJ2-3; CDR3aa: CSVGLAASTDTQYF; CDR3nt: TGCAGCGTTGGTCTAGCGGCAAGCACAGATACGCAGTATTTT
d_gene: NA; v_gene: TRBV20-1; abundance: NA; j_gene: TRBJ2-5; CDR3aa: CSASTLLGEETQYF; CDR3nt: TGCAGTGCTAGCACGTTGCTGGGTGAGGAGACCCAGTACTTC
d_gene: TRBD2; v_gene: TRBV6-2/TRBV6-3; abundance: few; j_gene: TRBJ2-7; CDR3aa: CASSYSGLAGVAGQYF; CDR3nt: TGTGCCAGCAGTTACTCGGGACTAGCGGGAGTCGCGGGGCAGTACTTC
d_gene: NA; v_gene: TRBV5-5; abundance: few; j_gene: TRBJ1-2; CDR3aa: CASSYPGRQYYGYTF; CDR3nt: TGTGCCAGCAGTTATCCGGGACGGCAATACTATGGCTACACCTTC
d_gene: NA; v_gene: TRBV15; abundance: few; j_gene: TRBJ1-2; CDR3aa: CATSRDRVGYGYTF; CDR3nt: TGTGCCACCAGCAGAGATCGGGTGGGATATGGCTACACCTTC
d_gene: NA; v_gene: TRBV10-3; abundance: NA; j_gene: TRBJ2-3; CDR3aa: CAIKGSTDTQYF; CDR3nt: TGTGCCATCAAGGGTTCCACAGATACGCAGTATTTT
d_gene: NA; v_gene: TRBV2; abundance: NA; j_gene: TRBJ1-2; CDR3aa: CASSEAQGSGYTF; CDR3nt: TGTGCCAGCAGTGAAGCACAGGGCTCTGGCTACACCTTC
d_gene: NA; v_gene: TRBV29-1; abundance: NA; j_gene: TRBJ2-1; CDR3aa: CSVRGYNEQFF; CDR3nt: TGCAGCGTTCGCGGGTACAATGAGCAGTTCTTC
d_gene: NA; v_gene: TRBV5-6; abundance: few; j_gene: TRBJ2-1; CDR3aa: CASSFGLYNEQFF; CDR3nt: TGTGCCAGCAGCTTTGGACTGTACAATGAGCAGTTCTTC
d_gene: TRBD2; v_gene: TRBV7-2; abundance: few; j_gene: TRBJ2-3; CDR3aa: CASSLTSGSDTQYF; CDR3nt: TGTGCCAGCAGCTTGACTAGCGGATCAGATACGCAGTATTTT
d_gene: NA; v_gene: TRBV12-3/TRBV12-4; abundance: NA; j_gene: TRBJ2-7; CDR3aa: CASSVYRVRTEQYF; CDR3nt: TGTGCCAGCAGCGTCTACAGGGTTCGGACGGAGCAGTACTTC
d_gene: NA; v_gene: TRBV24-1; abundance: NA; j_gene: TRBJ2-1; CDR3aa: CATSVGQGSYNEQFF; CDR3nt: TGTGCCACCAGTGTAGGGCAGGGATCCTACAATGAGCAGTTCTTC